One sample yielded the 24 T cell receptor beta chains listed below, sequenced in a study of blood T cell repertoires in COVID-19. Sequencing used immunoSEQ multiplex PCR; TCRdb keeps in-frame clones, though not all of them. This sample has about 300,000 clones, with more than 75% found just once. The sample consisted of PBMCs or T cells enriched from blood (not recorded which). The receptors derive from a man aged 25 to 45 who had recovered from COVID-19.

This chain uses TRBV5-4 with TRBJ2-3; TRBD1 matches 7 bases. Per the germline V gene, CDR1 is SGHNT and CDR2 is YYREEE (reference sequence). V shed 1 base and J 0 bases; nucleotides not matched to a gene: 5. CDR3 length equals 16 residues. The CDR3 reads CASSLRQGTSTDTQYF. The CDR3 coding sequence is TGTGCCAGCAGCTTGAGACAGGGCACTAGCACAGATACGCAGTATTTT.

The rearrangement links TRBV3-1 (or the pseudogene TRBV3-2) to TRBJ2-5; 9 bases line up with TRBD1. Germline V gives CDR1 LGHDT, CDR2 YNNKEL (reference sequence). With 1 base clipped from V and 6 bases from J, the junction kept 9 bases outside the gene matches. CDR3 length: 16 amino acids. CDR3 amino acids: CASSQVPTGGVKTQYF. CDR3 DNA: TGTGCCAGCAGCCAAGTCCCAACAGGGGGCGTGAAGACCCAGTACTTC.

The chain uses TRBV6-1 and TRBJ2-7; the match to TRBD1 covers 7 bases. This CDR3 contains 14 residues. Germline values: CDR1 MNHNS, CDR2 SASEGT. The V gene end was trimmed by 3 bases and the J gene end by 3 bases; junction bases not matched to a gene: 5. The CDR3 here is CASSEGQLLYEQYF. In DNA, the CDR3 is TGTGCCAGCAGTGAGGGACAGCTCCTCTACGAGCAGTACTTC.

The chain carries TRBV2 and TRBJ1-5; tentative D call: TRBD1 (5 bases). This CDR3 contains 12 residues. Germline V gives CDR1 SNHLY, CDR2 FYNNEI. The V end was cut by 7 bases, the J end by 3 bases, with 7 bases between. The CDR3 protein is CASTGDNQPQHF. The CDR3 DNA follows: TGTGCCAGCACGGGGGACAATCAGCCCCAGCATTTT.

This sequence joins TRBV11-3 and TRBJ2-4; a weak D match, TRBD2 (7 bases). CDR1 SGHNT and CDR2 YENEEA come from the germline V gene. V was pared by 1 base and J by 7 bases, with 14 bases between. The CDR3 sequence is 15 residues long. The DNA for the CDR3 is TGTGCCAGCAGCTTAGCCCGTGGGAGGGGGAACATTCAGTACTTC. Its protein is CASSLARGRGNIQYF.

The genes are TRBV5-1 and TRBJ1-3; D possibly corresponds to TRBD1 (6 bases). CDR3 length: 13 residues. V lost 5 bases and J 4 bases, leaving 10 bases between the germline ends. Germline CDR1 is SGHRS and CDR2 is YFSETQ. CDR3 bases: TGCGCCAGCAGTCAGGACAGAGGAAACACCATATATTTT. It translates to CASSQDRGNTIYF.

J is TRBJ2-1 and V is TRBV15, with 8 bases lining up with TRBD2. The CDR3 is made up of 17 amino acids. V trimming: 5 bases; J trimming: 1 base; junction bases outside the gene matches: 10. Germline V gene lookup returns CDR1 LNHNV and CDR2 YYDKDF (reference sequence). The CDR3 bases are TGTGCCACCAGCGTAGGGGTACGGGAGGGTTCCTACAATGAGCAGTTCTTC. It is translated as CATSVGVREGSYNEQFF.

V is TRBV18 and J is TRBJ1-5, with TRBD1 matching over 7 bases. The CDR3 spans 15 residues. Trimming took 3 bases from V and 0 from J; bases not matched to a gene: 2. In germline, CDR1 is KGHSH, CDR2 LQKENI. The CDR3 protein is CASSPGQYSNQPQHF. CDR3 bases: TGTGCCAGCTCACCGGGACAGTATAGCAATCAGCCCCAGCATTTT.

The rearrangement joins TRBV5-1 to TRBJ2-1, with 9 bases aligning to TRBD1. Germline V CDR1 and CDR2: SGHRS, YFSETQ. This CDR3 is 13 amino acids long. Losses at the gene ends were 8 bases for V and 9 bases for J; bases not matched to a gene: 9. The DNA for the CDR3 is TGCGCCAGTTTACAGGGGGCGCAGGGTGAGCAGTTCTTC. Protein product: CASLQGAQGEQFF. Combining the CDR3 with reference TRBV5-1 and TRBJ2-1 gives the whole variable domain KAGVTQTPRYLIKTRGQQVTLSCSPISGHRSVSWYQQTPGQGLQFLFEYFSETQRNKGNFPGRFSGRQFSNSRSEMNVSTLELGDSALYLCASLQGAQGEQFFGPGTRLTVL.

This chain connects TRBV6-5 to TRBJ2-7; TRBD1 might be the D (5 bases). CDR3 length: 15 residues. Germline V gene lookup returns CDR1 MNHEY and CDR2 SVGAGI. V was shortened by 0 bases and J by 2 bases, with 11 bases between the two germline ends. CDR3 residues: CASSYSSGLTYEQYF. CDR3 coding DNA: TGTGCCAGCAGTTACTCCTCAGGGTTGACCTACGAGCAGTACTTC.

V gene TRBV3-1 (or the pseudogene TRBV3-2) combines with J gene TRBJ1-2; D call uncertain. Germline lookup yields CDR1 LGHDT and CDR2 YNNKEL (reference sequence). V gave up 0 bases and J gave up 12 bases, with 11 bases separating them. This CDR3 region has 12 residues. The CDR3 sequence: CASSQDRRENTF. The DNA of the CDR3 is TGTGCCAGCAGCCAAGATCGACGGGAGAACACCTTC.

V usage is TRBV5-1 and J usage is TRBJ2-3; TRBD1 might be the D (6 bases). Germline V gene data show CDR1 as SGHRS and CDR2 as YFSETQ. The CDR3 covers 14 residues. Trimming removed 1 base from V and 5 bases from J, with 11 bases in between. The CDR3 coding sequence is TGCGCCAGCAGCTTGTCCCGAGGGGGAGATACGCAGTATTTT. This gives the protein CASSLSRGGDTQYF.

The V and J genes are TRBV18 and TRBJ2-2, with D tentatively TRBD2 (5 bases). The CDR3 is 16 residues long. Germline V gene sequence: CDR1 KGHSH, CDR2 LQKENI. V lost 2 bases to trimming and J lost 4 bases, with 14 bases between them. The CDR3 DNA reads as TGTGCCAGCTCACCAGAGGTCGGGGTCGGCACCGGGGAGCTGTTTTTT. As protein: CASSPEVGVGTGELFF.

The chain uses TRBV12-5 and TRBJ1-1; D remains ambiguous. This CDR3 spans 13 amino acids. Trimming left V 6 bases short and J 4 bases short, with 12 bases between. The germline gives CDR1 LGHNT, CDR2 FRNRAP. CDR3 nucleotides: TGTGCTAGTGGCACCGAGGGTAGCACTGAAGCTTTCTTT. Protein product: CASGTEGSTEAFF. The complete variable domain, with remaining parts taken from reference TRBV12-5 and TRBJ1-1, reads DARVTQTPRHKVTEMGQEVTMRCQPILGHNTVFWYRQTMMQGLELLAYFRNRAPLDDSGMPKDRFSAEMPDATLATLKIQPSEPRDSAVYFCASGTEGSTEAFFGQGTRLTVV.

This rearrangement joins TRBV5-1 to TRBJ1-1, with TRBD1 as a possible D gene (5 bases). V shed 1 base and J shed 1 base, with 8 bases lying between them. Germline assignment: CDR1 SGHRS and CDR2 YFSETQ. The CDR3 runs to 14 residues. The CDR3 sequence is CASSLQGSNTEAFF. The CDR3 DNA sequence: TGCGCCAGCAGCTTGCAGGGTTCGAACACTGAAGCTTTCTTT.

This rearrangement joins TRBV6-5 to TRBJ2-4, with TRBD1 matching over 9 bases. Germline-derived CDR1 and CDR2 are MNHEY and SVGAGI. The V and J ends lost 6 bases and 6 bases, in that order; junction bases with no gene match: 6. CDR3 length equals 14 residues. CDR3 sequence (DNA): TGTGCCAGCAGCTCGGGGACAGGGCGAAACATTCAGTACTTC. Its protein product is CASSSGTGRNIQYF.

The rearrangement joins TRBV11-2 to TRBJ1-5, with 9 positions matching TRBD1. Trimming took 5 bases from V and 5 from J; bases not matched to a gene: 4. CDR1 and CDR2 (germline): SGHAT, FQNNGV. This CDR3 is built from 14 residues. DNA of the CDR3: TGTGCCAGCAGCCACACAGGGGGCGATCAGCCCCAGCATTTT. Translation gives CASSHTGGDQPQHF.

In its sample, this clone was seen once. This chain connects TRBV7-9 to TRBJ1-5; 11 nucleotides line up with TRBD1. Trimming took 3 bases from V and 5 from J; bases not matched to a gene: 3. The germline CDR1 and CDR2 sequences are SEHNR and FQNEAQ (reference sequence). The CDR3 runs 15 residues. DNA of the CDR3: TGTGCCAGCAGCTTGGGACAGGGGGTGGATCAGCCCCAGCATTTT. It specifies CASSLGQGVDQPQHF.

The DNA for the CDR3 is TGTGCCAGCAGCTTCTGGACAACCCCAAGGCAGGGCTACACCTTC. Encoded protein: CASSFWTTPRQGYTF. This chain connects TRBV7-9 to TRBJ1-2, with a tentative D call TRBD1 (5 bases). This CDR3 is built from 15 residues. Germline V gives CDR1 SEHNR, CDR2 FQNEAQ (reference sequence). Trimming shortened V by 3 bases and J by 8 bases, and 19 bases separated the two germline ends.

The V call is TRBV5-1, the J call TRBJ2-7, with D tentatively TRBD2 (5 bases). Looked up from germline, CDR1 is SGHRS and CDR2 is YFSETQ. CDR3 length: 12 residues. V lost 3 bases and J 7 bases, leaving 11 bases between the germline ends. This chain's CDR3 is CASSSGRREQYF. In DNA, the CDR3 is TGCGCCAGCAGCTCCGGTAGGAGGGAGCAGTACTTC.

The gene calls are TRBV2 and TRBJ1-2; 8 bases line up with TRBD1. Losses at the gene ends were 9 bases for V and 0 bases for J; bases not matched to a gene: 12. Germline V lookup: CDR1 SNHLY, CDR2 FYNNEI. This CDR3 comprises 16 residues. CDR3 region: CASLPKNRGANYGYTF. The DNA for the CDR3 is TGTGCCAGTCTTCCAAAAAACAGGGGGGCTAACTATGGCTACACCTTC. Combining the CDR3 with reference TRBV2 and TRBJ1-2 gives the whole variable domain EPEVTQTPSHQVTQMGQEVILRCVPISNHLYFYWYRQILGQKVEFLVSFYNNEISEKSEIFDDQFSVERPDGSNFTLKIRSTKLEDSAMYFCASLPKNRGANYGYTFGSGTRLTVV.

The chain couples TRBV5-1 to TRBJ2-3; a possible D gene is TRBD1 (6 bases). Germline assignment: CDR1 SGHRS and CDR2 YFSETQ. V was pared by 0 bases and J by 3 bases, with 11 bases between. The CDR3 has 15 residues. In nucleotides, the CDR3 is TGCGCCAGCAGCTTGGGCTACAGGGCTACAGATACGCAGTATTTT. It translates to CASSLGYRATDTQYF. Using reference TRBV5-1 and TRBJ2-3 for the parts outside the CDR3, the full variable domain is KAGVTQTPRYLIKTRGQQVTLSCSPISGHRSVSWYQQTPGQGLQFLFEYFSETQRNKGNFPGRFSGRQFSNSRSEMNVSTLELGDSALYLCASSLGYRATDTQYFGPGTRLTVL.

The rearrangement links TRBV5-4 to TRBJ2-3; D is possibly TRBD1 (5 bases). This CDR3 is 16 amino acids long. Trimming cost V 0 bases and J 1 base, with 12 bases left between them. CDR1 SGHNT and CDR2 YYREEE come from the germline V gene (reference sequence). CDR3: CASSLVGAAGTDTQYF. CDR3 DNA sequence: TGTGCCAGCAGCTTGGTAGGGGCGGCGGGCACAGATACGCAGTATTTT.

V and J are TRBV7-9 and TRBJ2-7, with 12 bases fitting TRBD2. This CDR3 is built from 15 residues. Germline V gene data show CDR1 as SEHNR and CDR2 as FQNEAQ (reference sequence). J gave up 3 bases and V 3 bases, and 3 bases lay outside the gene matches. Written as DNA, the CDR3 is TGTGCCAGCAGCTTCACTAGCGGGAGGATCTACGAGCAGTACTTC. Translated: CASSFTSGRIYEQYF.